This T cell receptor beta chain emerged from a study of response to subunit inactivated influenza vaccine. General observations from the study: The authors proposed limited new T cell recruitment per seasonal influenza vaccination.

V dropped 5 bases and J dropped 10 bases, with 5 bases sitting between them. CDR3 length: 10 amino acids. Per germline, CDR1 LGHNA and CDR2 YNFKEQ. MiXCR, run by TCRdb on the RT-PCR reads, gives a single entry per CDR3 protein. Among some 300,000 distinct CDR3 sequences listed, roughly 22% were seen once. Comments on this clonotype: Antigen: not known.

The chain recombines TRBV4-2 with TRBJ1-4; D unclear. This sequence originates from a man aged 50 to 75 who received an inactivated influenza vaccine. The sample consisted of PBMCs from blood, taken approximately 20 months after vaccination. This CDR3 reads CASSGVKLFF. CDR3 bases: TGTGCCAGCAGCGGCGTAAAACTGTTTTTT.